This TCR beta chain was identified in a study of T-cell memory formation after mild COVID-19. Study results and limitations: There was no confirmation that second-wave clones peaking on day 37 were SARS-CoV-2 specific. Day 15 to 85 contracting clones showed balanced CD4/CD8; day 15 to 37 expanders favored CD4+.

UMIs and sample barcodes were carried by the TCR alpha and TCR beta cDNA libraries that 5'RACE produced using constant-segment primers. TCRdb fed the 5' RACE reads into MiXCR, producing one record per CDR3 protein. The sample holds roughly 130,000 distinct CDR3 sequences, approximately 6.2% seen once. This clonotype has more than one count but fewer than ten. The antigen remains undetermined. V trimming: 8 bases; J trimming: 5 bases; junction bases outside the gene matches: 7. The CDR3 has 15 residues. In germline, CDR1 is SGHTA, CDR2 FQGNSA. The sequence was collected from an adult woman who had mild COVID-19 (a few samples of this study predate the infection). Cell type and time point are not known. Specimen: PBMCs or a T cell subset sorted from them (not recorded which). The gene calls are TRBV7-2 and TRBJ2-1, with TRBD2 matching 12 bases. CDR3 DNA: TGTGCCAGCGCCCTAGCGGGAGGGTACAACAATGAGCAGTTCTTC. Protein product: CASALAGGYNNEQFF. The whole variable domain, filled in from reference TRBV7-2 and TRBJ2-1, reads GAGVSQSPSNKVTEKGKDVELRCDPISGHTALYWYRQSLGQGLEFLIYFQGNSAPDKSGLPSDRFSAERTGGSVSTLTIQRTQQEDSAVYLCASALAGGYNNEQFFGPGTRLTVL.